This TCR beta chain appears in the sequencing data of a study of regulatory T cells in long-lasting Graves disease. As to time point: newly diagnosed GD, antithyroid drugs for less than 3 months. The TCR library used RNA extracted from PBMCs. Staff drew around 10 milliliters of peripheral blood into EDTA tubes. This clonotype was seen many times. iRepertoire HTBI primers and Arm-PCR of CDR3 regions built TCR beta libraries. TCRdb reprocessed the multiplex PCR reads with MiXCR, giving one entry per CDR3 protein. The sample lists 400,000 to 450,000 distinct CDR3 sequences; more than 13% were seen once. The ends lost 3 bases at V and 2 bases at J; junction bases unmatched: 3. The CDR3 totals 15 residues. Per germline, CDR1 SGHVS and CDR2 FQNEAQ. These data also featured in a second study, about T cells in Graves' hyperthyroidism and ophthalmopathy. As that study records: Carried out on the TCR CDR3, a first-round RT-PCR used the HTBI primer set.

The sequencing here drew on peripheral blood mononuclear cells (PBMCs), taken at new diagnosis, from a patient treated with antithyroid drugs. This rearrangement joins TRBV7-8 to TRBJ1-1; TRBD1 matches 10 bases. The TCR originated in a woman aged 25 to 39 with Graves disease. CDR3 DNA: TGTGCCAGCAGCTTTTGGGACAGGGGAAACACTGAAGCTTTCTTT. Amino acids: CASSFWDRGNTEAFF.